The 3 T cell receptor beta chains presented below share a single source sample, sequenced in a study of blood T cell repertoires in COVID-19. Clones were read by immunoSEQ multiplex PCR, and TCRdb kept only the in-frame ones, dropping some. Among a few hundred thousand clones listed, around 88% were seen once. What was sequenced was peripheral blood. The receptors come from a woman between 25 and 40 years old who had recovered from COVID-19.

V usage is TRBV19 and J usage is TRBJ1-5; D not resolved. This CDR3 region has 13 residues. The V gene's germline CDR1 is LNHDA and CDR2 SQIVND (reference sequence). Trimming removed 4 bases from V and 3 bases from J, with 7 bases in between. The chain's CDR3 is CASSTPYNQPQHF. The CDR3 DNA sequence: TGTGCCAGTAGTACCCCTTACAATCAGCCCCAGCATTTT. Together with reference TRBV19 and TRBJ1-5, the CDR3 gives the full variable domain: DGGITQSPKYLFRKEGQNVTLSCEQNLNHDAMYWYRQDPGQGLRLIYYSQIVNDFQKGDIAEGYSVSREKKESFPLTVTSAQKNPTAFYLCASSTPYNQPQHFGDGTRLSIL.

The chain joins TRBV6-2 or TRBV6-3 to TRBJ2-3; 11 bases align to TRBD2. There are 18 residues in the CDR3. The germline CDR1 and CDR2 sequences are MNHEY and SVGEGT. The ends lost 6 bases at V and 1 base at J; junction bases unmatched: 12. The CDR3 is CASSLRLAGFGGTDTQYF. The CDR3 DNA sequence: TGTGCCAGCAGCCTCCGACTAGCGGGGTTCGGGGGCACAGATACGCAGTATTTT.

This chain joins TRBV19 and TRBJ1-1; D is undetermined. CDR1 LNHDA and CDR2 SQIVND come from the germline V gene (reference sequence). The V gene lost 5 bases and the J gene lost 1 base, with 8 bases spanning the gap. CDR3 size: 13 residues. Here the CDR3 reads CASSPRQNTEAFF. The CDR3 bases are TGTGCCAGTAGTCCAAGACAGAACACTGAAGCTTTCTTT.